Sequencing of this T cell receptor (beta chain) was carried out in a study of breast tumors, draining lymph nodes, adjacent tissues. This clonotype was detected ten times or more. TCRdb independently ran MiXCR on the multiplex PCR reads; one entry per CDR3 protein. The repertoire holds 150,000 to 200,000 distinct CDR3 sequences, with around 33% as singletons. Breast cancer patients provided tissue from their axillary draining lymph nodes. This TCR was recovered from a female donor with breast cancer. Some clones in this sample may be carry-over from other donors' samples. The specimen sequenced was axillary lymph node tissue.

The CDR3 DNA sequence: TGTGCCAGCAGCCAATTCGGGTACGAGCAGTACTTC. Translation gives CASSQFGYEQYF. This sequence joins TRBV3-1 and TRBJ2-7; D not resolved. Trimming pared 2 bases from V and 4 bases from J, leaving 6 bases between. CDR3 length: 12 amino acids. Germline values: CDR1 LGHDT, CDR2 YNNKEL (reference sequence).